Each of the 32 T cell receptor beta chains below was sequenced from the same sample in a study of T-cell memory formation after mild COVID-19. TCRdb processed the 5' RACE reads anew with MiXCR; each CDR3 protein has one entry. Of 190,000 or so distinct CDR3 sequences listed, roughly a fifth were seen once; the top ten hold more than 20%. The sequenced material came from PBMCs or a T cell subset sorted from them (not recorded which). These receptors originate from an adult woman who had mild COVID-19 (a few samples of this study predate the infection). Cell type and time point are not known.

This clonotype occurred a few times. The chain couples TRBV12-3 or TRBV12-4 to TRBJ2-5; D gene uncertain. V was shortened by 2 bases and J by 1 base, with 8 bases between the two germline ends. This CDR3 comprises 14 residues. The CDR3 loop reads CASSLSSAQETQYF. CDR3 sequence (DNA): TGTGCCAGCAGTTTAAGTTCCGCCCAAGAGACCCAGTACTTC.

Only a few counts were recorded for this clonotype. The chain has TRBV11-2 and TRBJ1-1; D is undetermined. V lost 2 bases and J lost 1, with 8 bases in between. CDR1 is SGHAT and CDR2 is FQNNGV in the germline V gene. The CDR3 loop spans 14 amino acids. The CDR3 DNA reads TGTGCCAGCAGCTTACCGGGGAAGAACACTGAAGCTTTCTTT. Amino acids: CASSLPGKNTEAFF.

This clonotype was counted between two and nine times. The CDR3 here is CASSSPGLAAGELFF. CDR3 bases: TGTGCCAGCAGCTCGCCGGGACTAGCAGCCGGGGAGCTGTTTTTT. The genes are TRBV9 and TRBJ2-2; 9 nucleotides line up with TRBD2. V was pared by 4 bases and J by 6 bases, with 7 bases of the junction left unmatched. The CDR3 covers 15 residues. Germline CDR1 reads SGDLS; CDR2 reads YYNGEE.

V gene TRBV13 combines with J gene TRBJ1-1; D perhaps matches TRBD1 (6 bases). The V gene lost 2 bases and the J gene lost 7 bases, with 17 bases spanning the gap. Per germline, CDR1 PRHDT and CDR2 FYEKMQ (reference sequence). This CDR3 has 15 amino acids. The CDR3 here is CASSLFRGRSGEAFF. The CDR3 nucleotides read TGTGCCAGCAGCTTATTTCGGGGGCGGTCGGGTGAAGCTTTCTTT.

With respect to this clonotype: A much larger clone sits a single nucleotide away, making a read error possible. The V gene is TRBV9, the J gene TRBJ2-1; D gene ambiguous. Looked up from germline, CDR1 is SGDLS and CDR2 is YYNGEE. The CDR3 loop spans 11 amino acids. The V and J ends lost 0 bases and 9 bases respectively, with 4 bases between them. The CDR3 DNA follows: TGTGCCAGCAGCGTAGAGGGTGAGCAGTTCTTC. This translates into CASSVEGEQFF.

V gene TRBV29-1 combines with J gene TRBJ1-2; the D gene is possibly TRBD1 (6 bases). Germline V CDR1 and CDR2: SQVTM, ANQGSEA. Trimming pared 8 bases from V and 3 bases from J, leaving 13 bases between. The CDR3 is 12 amino acids. The chain's CDR3 is CSSGGGDYGYTF. The CDR3 DNA reads TGCAGCTCCGGAGGGGGGGACTATGGCTACACCTTC.

The chain combines TRBV11-2 with TRBJ2-1; D remains ambiguous. Trimming cost V 1 base and J 0 bases, with 10 bases left between them. Germline CDR1 is SGHAT and CDR2 is FQNNGV. The CDR3 is 16 amino acids. The DNA of the CDR3 is TGTGCCAGCAGCTTAGTTCCGGAAAGCTCCTACAATGAGCAGTTCTTC. Translated: CASSLVPESSYNEQFF.

The chain combines TRBV12-3 or TRBV12-4 with TRBJ2-1; 11 nucleotides align to TRBD2. The CDR3 is 15 amino acids. J lost 3 bases, V lost 5 bases, and 3 bases had no gene match. The CDR3 nucleotides are TGTGCCAGCAGTGCCGGGACTAGCGGCTACAATGAGCAGTTCTTC. Its translation is CASSAGTSGYNEQFF.

This clonotype was seen only a few times. This rearrangement joins TRBV13 to TRBJ2-3, with a tentative D call TRBD2 (6 bases). Per the germline V gene, CDR1 is PRHDT and CDR2 is FYEKMQ (reference sequence). This CDR3 is built from 17 residues. The germline V and J ends were trimmed by 5 bases and 2 bases, with 20 bases remaining between them. CDR3 residues: CASSKTGTPPITDTQYF. CDR3 in DNA: TGTGCCAGCAGCAAAACCGGGACTCCTCCTATCACAGATACGCAGTATTTT.

This clonotype was seen only a few times. The chain joins TRBV5-6 to TRBJ2-7, with D unresolved. The germline V and J ends were trimmed by 0 bases and 1 base, with 5 bases remaining between them. Per the germline V gene, CDR1 is SGHDT and CDR2 is YYEEEE. The CDR3 extends over 13 amino acids. The CDR3 nucleotides read TGTGCCAGCAGCTTGGGATGGTCCTACGAGCAGTACTTC. This translates into CASSLGWSYEQYF.

The J gene is TRBJ1-1, the V gene TRBV6-5; D uncertain. The CDR3 contains 12 residues. V was shortened by 2 bases and J by 7 bases, with 8 bases between the two germline ends. Germline CDR1 MNHEY, CDR2 SVGAGI. For the CDR3, the DNA is TGTGCCAGCAGTTACCCTATGGGTGAAGCTTTCTTT. Amino acid sequence: CASSYPMGEAFF.

V and J are TRBV9 and TRBJ2-3, with TRBD2 as a possible D gene (7 bases). This CDR3 comprises 15 residues. Germline values: CDR1 SGDLS, CDR2 YYNGEE. V lost 0 bases to trimming and J lost 3 bases, with 11 bases between them. The CDR3 DNA follows: TGTGCCAGCAGCGTAGGGGGGGGCCCTACAGATACGCAGTATTTT. Translation gives CASSVGGGPTDTQYF.

This clonotype turned up a few times. The chain links TRBV7-2 to TRBJ2-1; D unresolved. The CDR3 runs to 15 residues. The germline CDR1 and CDR2 sequences are SGHTA and FQGNSA. V was pared by 1 base and J by 0 bases, with 7 bases between. CDR3 sequence: CASSLGTYSYNEQFF. CDR3 coding DNA: TGTGCCAGCAGCTTAGGAACTTACTCCTACAATGAGCAGTTCTTC.

J is TRBJ2-7 and V is TRBV7-9; TRBD1 matches 9 bases. The V segment lost 8 bases and the J segment 2 bases; nucleotides outside the gene matches: 1. This CDR3 region has 12 residues. Germline CDR1 and CDR2: SEHNR and FQNEAQ (reference sequence). This chain's CDR3 is CASGDRAYEQYF. The CDR3 region has the DNA TGTGCCAGCGGGGACAGGGCCTACGAGCAGTACTTC.

This clonotype has just a few counts. V and J are TRBV6-6 and TRBJ2-3; D uncertain. CDR1 MNHNY and CDR2 SVGAGI come from the germline V gene (reference sequence). V was trimmed by 4 bases and J by 4 bases, leaving 12 bases between them. The CDR3 has 14 residues. The CDR3 DNA sequence: TGTGCCAGCAGTTTCGTTAACATGGCAGATACGCAGTATTTT. Its translation: CASSFVNMADTQYF.

The chain employs TRBV7-9 and TRBJ2-1, with D perhaps being TRBD1 or TRBD2 (5 bases each). This CDR3 has 16 amino acids. Trimming pared 2 bases from V and 3 bases from J, leaving 14 bases between. The germline gives CDR1 SEHNR, CDR2 FQNEAQ (reference sequence). The CDR3 coding sequence is TGTGCCAGCAGCTTATCATTCGGGGCAGACTACAATGAGCAGTTCTTC. Protein sequence: CASSLSFGADYNEQFF.

Only a few counts were recorded for this clonotype. The chain uses TRBV7-9 and TRBJ2-3; D assignment may be TRBD1 or TRBD2 (6 bases each). Trimming left V 7 bases short and J 2 bases short, with 16 bases between. The CDR3 contains 15 residues. From germline, CDR1 is SEHNR and CDR2 FQNEAQ (reference sequence). The CDR3 DNA reads as TGTGCCAGCATCATATGGGGGGCCCTCACAGATACGCAGTATTTT. Translated, it gives CASIIWGALTDTQYF.

In its sample, this clonotype was seen a few times. CDR3 region: CASSNGAYEQYF. The CDR3 DNA follows: TGTGCCAGTAGTAACGGAGCCTACGAGCAGTACTTC. The gene calls are TRBV19 and TRBJ2-7; D not certain. V was cut by 4 bases and J by 2 bases, with 6 bases left in between. This CDR3 comprises 12 residues. Per the germline V gene, CDR1 is LNHDA and CDR2 is SQIVND (reference sequence).

V usage is TRBV7-6 and J usage is TRBJ2-3, with TRBD1 as a possible D gene (5 bases). Germline V lookup: CDR1 SGHVS, CDR2 FNYEAQ. This CDR3 comprises 17 residues. V lost 1 base to trimming and J lost 0 bases, with 14 bases between them. DNA for the CDR3: TGTGCCAGCAGCTTAGGGTTTGGGGCGGTGAGCACAGATACGCAGTATTTT. This translates into CASSLGFGAVSTDTQYF. Together with reference TRBV7-6 and TRBJ2-3, the CDR3 gives the full variable domain: GAGVSQSPRYKVTKRGQDVALRCDPISGHVSLYWYRQALGQGPEFLTYFNYEAQQDKSGLPNDRFSAERPEGSISTLTIQRTEQRDSAMYRCASSLGFGAVSTDTQYFGPGTRLTVL.

Only a few counts were recorded for this clonotype. The chain recombines TRBV27 with TRBJ2-7, with 9 bases aligning to TRBD1. Germline CDR1 and CDR2: MNHEY and SMNVEV (reference sequence). This CDR3 is 17 amino acids long. V shed 3 bases and J 2 bases; nucleotides not matched to a gene: 11. The CDR3 spells CASSFSRGQGWTYEQYF. CDR3 DNA sequence: TGTGCCAGCAGTTTCTCAAGGGGACAGGGATGGACCTACGAGCAGTACTTC.

DNA for the CDR3: TGTGCCTGGGGGGTAGGGCCAGGCCGGTGGTACAACACTGAAGCTTTCTTT. The encoded protein is CAWGVGPGRWYNTEAFF. The rearrangement joins TRBV30 to TRBJ1-1; D ambiguous. Germline V gene lookup returns CDR1 GTSNPN and CDR2 SVGIG (reference sequence). The CDR3 consists of 17 residues. Trimming shortened V by 5 bases and J by 2 bases, and 24 bases separated the two germline ends. The variable domain in full, completed from reference TRBV30 and TRBJ1-1, reads SQTIHQWPATLVQPVGSPLSLECTVEGTSNPNLYWYRQAAGRGLQLLFYSVGIGQISSEVPQNLSASRPQDRQFILSSKKLLLSDSGFYLCAWGVGPGRWYNTEAFFGQGTRLTVV.

This clonotype was seen a few times. The genes are TRBV5-8 and TRBJ1-1; D remains ambiguous. This CDR3 comprises 11 residues. CDR1 and CDR2 (germline): SGHTS, YDEGEE. V gave up 6 bases and J gave up 8 bases, with 11 bases separating them. The CDR3 here is CASTWSREAFF. The CDR3 DNA sequence: TGTGCCAGCACCTGGTCGAGGGAAGCTTTCTTT.

The chain employs TRBV10-3 and TRBJ2-2; D is unclear. V was trimmed by 1 base and J by 0 bases, leaving 12 bases between them. This CDR3 has 17 amino acids. From germline, CDR1 is ENHRY and CDR2 SYGVKD. This chain's CDR3 is CAISELPVNANTGELFF. CDR3 nucleotide sequence: TGTGCCATCAGTGAGTTGCCAGTGAACGCGAACACCGGGGAGCTGTTTTTT.

The chain links TRBV2 to TRBJ2-7, with D possibly matching TRBD1 (5 bases). Trimming took off 1 base at V and 2 bases at J, with 9 bases between the two ends. Germline assignment: CDR1 SNHLY and CDR2 FYNNEI. This CDR3 comprises 14 residues. The CDR3 loop is CASSEGQLTYEQYF. CDR3 bases: TGTGCCAGCAGTGAAGGACAGTTAACCTACGAGCAGTACTTC.

This rearrangement joins TRBV29-1 to TRBJ1-1, with D uncertain. Germline-derived CDR1 and CDR2 are SQVTM and ANQGSEA. V lost 5 bases and J 4 bases, leaving 17 bases between the germline ends. This CDR3 spans 14 amino acids. CDR3 coding DNA: TGCAGCGTTATGACGGAGGCCTTTACCACTGAAGCTTTCTTT. This gives the protein CSVMTEAFTTEAFF.

This clonotype appeared a few times. V gene TRBV13 combines with J gene TRBJ2-2; possible D gene TRBD2, 5 bases. Germline CDR1 and CDR2: PRHDT and FYEKMQ (reference sequence). There are 13 residues in the CDR3. Trimming shortened V by 11 bases and J by 0 bases, and 10 bases separated the two germline ends. CDR3 amino acids: CAQQRANTGELFF. CDR3 DNA: TGTGCCCAGCAGAGGGCGAACACCGGGGAGCTGTTTTTT.

The CDR3 bases are TGTGCCACCAGCACAAGGGGCACCGGGGAGCTGTTTTTT. Protein product: CATSTRGTGELFF. The V call is TRBV15, the J call TRBJ2-2; D is perhaps TRBD1 (5 bases). CDR1 is LNHNV, CDR2 YYDKDF, per germline (reference sequence). The CDR3 covers 13 residues. Trimming left V 4 bases short and J 4 bases short, with 7 bases between.

This clonotype was counted ten times or more. The chain joins TRBV27 to TRBJ2-3; 11 bases align to TRBD1. The germline V gene has CDR1 MNHEY and CDR2 SMNVEV (reference sequence). The CDR3 loop spans 18 amino acids. Losses at the gene ends were 7 bases for V and 3 bases for J; bases not matched to a gene: 15. CDR3 sequence: CASTWTGGSLLPTDTQYF. In nucleotides, the CDR3 is TGTGCCAGCACTTGGACAGGGGGCTCCCTACTTCCGACAGATACGCAGTATTTT.

The chain uses TRBV4-1 and TRBJ2-2; TRBD2 is a possible D gene (5 bases). The CDR3 covers 16 residues. V lost 1 base to trimming and J lost 1 base, with 10 bases between them. CDR1 is MGHRA, CDR2 YSYEKL, per germline. CDR3 protein: CASSQAAGENTGELFF. CDR3 in DNA: TGCGCCAGCAGCCAAGCTGCCGGGGAGAACACCGGGGAGCTGTTTTTT.

This clonotype has a handful of counts. V is TRBV7-9 and J is TRBJ2-3, with 8 bases aligning to TRBD2. The ends lost 5 bases at V and 1 base at J; junction bases unmatched: 5. The CDR3 is 15 residues long. Germline CDR1 and CDR2: SEHNR and FQNEAQ (reference sequence). CDR3 protein: CASSLPTSGTDTQYF. CDR3 bases: TGTGCCAGCAGCCTCCCGACTAGCGGCACAGATACGCAGTATTTT.

This clonotype was seen a few times. The chain links TRBV20-1 to TRBJ2-1, with 7 bases aligning to TRBD1. The CDR3 spans 13 residues. Trimming took 1 base from V and 5 from J; bases not matched to a gene: 2. In germline, CDR1 is DFQATT, CDR2 SNEGSKA (reference sequence). This CDR3 is CSARGDRDNEQFF. CDR3 bases: TGCAGTGCTAGAGGAGACAGGGACAATGAGCAGTTCTTC.

This chain links TRBV1 with TRBJ2-7; no check of the table's D call, TRBD1, against the DNA was made. TRBV1 is classified as a pseudogene. The CDR3 totals 20 residues. The CDR3 region is CTRESVVLGQGETTTYEQYF. CDR3 DNA: TGCACCAGAGAATCGGTCGTGTTGGGACAGGGGGAGACTACCACCTACGAGCAGTACTTC.